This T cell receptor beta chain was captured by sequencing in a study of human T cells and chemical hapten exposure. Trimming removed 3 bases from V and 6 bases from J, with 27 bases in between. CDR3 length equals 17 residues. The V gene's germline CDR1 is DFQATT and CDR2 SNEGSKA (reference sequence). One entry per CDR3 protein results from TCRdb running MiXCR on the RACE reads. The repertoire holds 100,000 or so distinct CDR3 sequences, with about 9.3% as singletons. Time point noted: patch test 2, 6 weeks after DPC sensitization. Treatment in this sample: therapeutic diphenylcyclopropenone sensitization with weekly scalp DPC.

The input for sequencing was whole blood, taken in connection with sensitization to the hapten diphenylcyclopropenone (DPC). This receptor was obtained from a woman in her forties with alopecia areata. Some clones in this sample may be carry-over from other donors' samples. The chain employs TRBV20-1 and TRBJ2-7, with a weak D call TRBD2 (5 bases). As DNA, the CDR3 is TGCAGTGCTAGCTCGCATCATCTCAGGAGCGCCGCGGGCGAGCAGTACTTC. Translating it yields CSASSHHLRSAAGEQYF.